Listed here are 27 T cell receptor beta chains from one sample, sequenced in a study of T cell repertoires in cytomegalovirus infection. These receptors have no identified antigens. TCRdb called the reads again in MiXCR, with one record for every CDR3 protein. The sample includes 370,000 or so distinct CDR3 sequences, about 35% of them seen just once. The material sequenced was cultured PBMCs, taken from culture after CMV antigen stimulation. Every receptor here comes from a human donor in good health (CMV status not recorded). Some clones in this sample may be carry-over from other donors' samples.

V gene TRBV7-2 combines with J gene TRBJ2-4; no firm D call. This CDR3 is 14 amino acids long. Trimming took 5 bases from V and 8 from J, leaving 16 bases between them. The germline V gene has CDR1 SGHTA and CDR2 FQGNSA. Here the CDR3 reads CASSPGHSSDIQYF. The CDR3 DNA reads as TGTGCCAGCAGCCCCGGCCATTCGTCCGACATTCAGTACTTC.

The chain combines TRBV15 with TRBJ1-1, with D perhaps matching TRBD1 (6 bases). This CDR3 is built from 15 residues. The V and J ends lost 0 bases and 0 bases respectively, with 8 bases between them. The germline V gene has CDR1 LNHNV and CDR2 YYDKDF (reference sequence). CDR3 coding DNA: TGTGCCACCAGCAGAGATACAGGGATGAACACTGAAGCTTTCTTT. The encoded protein is CATSRDTGMNTEAFF.

V gene TRBV6-1 combines with J gene TRBJ1-2; a weak D match, TRBD1 (6 bases). The V and J ends lost 10 bases and 2 bases respectively, with 17 bases between them. Per germline, CDR1 MNHNS and CDR2 SASEGT. CDR3 length: 14 residues. The DNA of the CDR3 is TGTGCCACCGCAGAGTGGGGGGCAAACTATGGCTACACCTTC. Its translation: CATAEWGANYGYTF.

This rearrangement joins TRBV7-8 to TRBJ1-1; D is uncertain. Trimming shortened V by 7 bases and J by 7 bases, and 13 bases separated the two germline ends. Germline CDR1 SGHVS, CDR2 FQNEAQ. This CDR3 is built from 12 residues. CDR3 sequence: CASIPWRDEAFF. For the CDR3, the DNA is TGTGCCAGCATCCCTTGGAGGGATGAAGCTTTCTTT.

This clonotype has just a few counts. V and J are TRBV20-1 and TRBJ2-7; D is unclear. The V gene lost 4 bases and the J gene lost 6 bases, with 19 bases spanning the gap. The CDR3 has 14 residues. CDR1 DFQATT and CDR2 SNEGSKA come from the germline V gene (reference sequence). CDR3 bases: TGCAGTGCTACTGCGAGTCCCACCGCACCCGAGCAGTACTTC. It translates to CSATASPTAPEQYF.

The sample holds a few counts of this clonotype. The chain joins TRBV19 to TRBJ2-3, with 11 bases fitting TRBD2. Germline CDR1 LNHDA, CDR2 SQIVND (reference sequence). V was pared by 3 bases and J by 2 bases, with 4 bases of the junction left unmatched. The CDR3 has 16 residues. The CDR3 protein is CASSIGTSGLTDTQYF. The CDR3 DNA reads TGTGCCAGTAGTATTGGGACTAGCGGACTCACAGATACGCAGTATTTT.

There are a few counts of this clonotype. The CDR3 loop reads CATGRSDNEKLFF. In nucleotides, the CDR3 is TGTGCCACGGGCAGATCCGATAATGAAAAACTGTTTTTT. The chain uses TRBV19 and TRBJ1-4; D gene uncertain. Germline lookup yields CDR1 LNHDA and CDR2 SQIVND (reference sequence). The V gene lost 10 bases and the J gene lost 4 bases, with 13 bases spanning the gap. The CDR3 sequence is 13 residues long.

This clonotype turned up a few times. The chain couples TRBV4-3 to TRBJ2-1; perhaps TRBD2 as D (6 bases). Germline V CDR1 and CDR2: LGHNA, YSLEER. The CDR3 contains 15 residues. Trimming cost V 1 base and J 3 bases, with 10 bases left between them. The CDR3 region is CASSQGWGGYNEQFF. The DNA for the CDR3 is TGCGCCAGCAGCCAAGGGTGGGGAGGCTACAATGAGCAGTTCTTC.

V is TRBV7-9 and J is TRBJ2-7; the D gene is possibly TRBD1 (6 bases). This CDR3 contains 14 residues. Germline CDR1 is SEHNR and CDR2 is FQNEAQ (reference sequence). Trimming stripped 5 bases from V and 3 bases from J, with 14 bases between. The DNA for the CDR3 is TGTGCCAGCAGCCTATACCACAGGGACTACGAGCAGTACTTC. Its translation: CASSLYHRDYEQYF.

CDR3 in amino acids: CASSQDPDRSQPQHF. In DNA form, the CDR3 reads TGCGCCAGCAGCCAAGATCCCGACAGGTCCCAGCCCCAGCATTTT. The V gene is TRBV4-1, the J gene TRBJ1-5, with D possibly matching TRBD1 (6 bases). This CDR3 is built from 15 residues. Trimming stripped 0 bases from V and 7 bases from J, with 13 bases between. Per the germline V gene, CDR1 is MGHRA and CDR2 is YSYEKL.

There are a few counts of this clonotype. The V and J genes are TRBV7-2 and TRBJ2-5, with 7 bases lining up with TRBD2. CDR3 size: 18 residues. Germline assignment: CDR1 SGHTA and CDR2 FQGNSA. V lost 5 bases and J lost 4; bases outside the gene matches: 19. The CDR3 loop reads CASSPTTGGGQNGETQYF. CDR3 DNA sequence: TGTGCCAGCAGCCCAACGACTGGCGGGGGTCAAAATGGAGAGACCCAGTACTTC.

The rearrangement uses TRBV19 and TRBJ1-5; 7 positions match TRBD1. The V gene's germline CDR1 is LNHDA and CDR2 SQIVND (reference sequence). CDR3 length: 15 amino acids. Trimming removed 5 bases from V and 1 base from J; junction bases left unmatched: 5. The CDR3 is CASSELDRSNQPQHF. The CDR3 DNA sequence: TGTGCCAGTAGTGAGCTGGACAGGAGCAATCAGCCCCAGCATTTT.

The rearrangement links TRBV19 to TRBJ2-5, with D uncertain. The length of the CDR3 is 14 residues. V lost 5 bases, J lost 0 bases, and 10 bases lay in between. In germline, CDR1 is LNHDA, CDR2 SQIVND (reference sequence). CDR3 sequence: CASSLGANQETQYF. For the CDR3, the DNA is TGTGCCAGTAGTTTGGGTGCCAACCAAGAGACCCAGTACTTC.

This clonotype was observed a handful of times. The chain has TRBV12-3 or TRBV12-4 and TRBJ2-1; 9 nucleotides align to TRBD2. Losses at the gene ends were 5 bases for V and 8 bases for J; bases not matched to a gene: 13. The CDR3 consists of 16 residues. The chain's CDR3 is CASSPPGLAGLYEQFF. CDR3 bases: TGTGCCAGCAGTCCCCCCGGGCTAGCGGGGTTGTATGAGCAGTTCTTC.

The chain uses TRBV11-2 and TRBJ2-4; 7 nucleotides line up with TRBD1. Per germline, CDR1 SGHAT and CDR2 FQNNGV. Trimming took 0 bases from V and 8 from J; bases not matched to a gene: 4. CDR3 length: 14 residues. CDR3 bases: TGTGCCAGCAGCTTAGACGACAGGGTTCACATTCAGTACTTC. Amino acid sequence: CASSLDDRVHIQYF.

The chain employs TRBV19 and TRBJ1-2; a weak D match, TRBD1 (5 bases). Trimming removed 10 bases from V and 3 bases from J, with 15 bases in between. The germline CDR1 and CDR2 sequences are LNHDA and SQIVND (reference sequence). The CDR3 runs to 13 residues. CDR3 coding DNA: TGTGCCACCACGGCAGGGTGGTACTATGGCTACACCTTC. Protein: CATTAGWYYGYTF.

This clonotype was counted a few times. The chain links TRBV24-1 to TRBJ1-2; no definite D call. V gave up 0 bases and J gave up 3 bases, with 4 bases separating them. CDR3 length: 13 residues. Germline V gene data show CDR1 as KGHDR and CDR2 as SFDVKD. This CDR3 reads CATSDLTDYGYTF. The CDR3 DNA sequence: TGTGCCACCAGTGATTTGACAGACTATGGCTACACCTTC.

This chain links TRBV7-2 with TRBJ1-5; the D gene is possibly TRBD1 (5 bases). CDR3 length equals 15 residues. The germline V and J ends were trimmed by 5 bases and 2 bases, with 13 bases remaining between them. The germline gives CDR1 SGHTA, CDR2 FQGNSA. In DNA form, the CDR3 reads TGTGCCAGCAGCCGGGACGCAGTGGGCAATCAGCCCCAGCATTTT. This codes for CASSRDAVGNQPQHF.

This clonotype was recorded a few times. The chain links TRBV27 to TRBJ2-7; D is undetermined. CDR3 length equals 18 residues. CDR1 and CDR2 from the germline V gene are MNHEY and SMNVEV (reference sequence). V was cut by 7 bases and J by 2 bases, with 27 bases left in between. CDR3 region: CASTPIRVRRPPPYEQYF. CDR3 DNA sequence: TGTGCCAGCACCCCTATAAGGGTAAGGCGGCCCCCTCCCTACGAGCAGTACTTC.

This CDR3 is CASSPPTLGGLETQYF. CDR3 coding DNA: TGTGCCAGCAGTCCCCCGACATTGGGGGGACTGGAGACCCAGTACTTC. The chain employs TRBV6-5 and TRBJ2-5; D might be TRBD2 (6 bases). Germline CDR1 reads MNHEY; CDR2 reads SVGAGI. There are 16 residues in the CDR3. Trimming left V 5 bases short and J 5 bases short, with 21 bases between.

The sample holds one count of this clonotype. Written as DNA, the CDR3 is TGCAGTGCTTCCGTACCAGGGTCCGCCACTGAAGCTTTCTTT. Translating it yields CSASVPGSATEAFF. The chain has TRBV20-1 and TRBJ1-1; perhaps TRBD1 as D (5 bases). The CDR3 length is 14 residues. Trimming cost V 5 bases and J 4 bases, with 17 bases left between them. Germline CDR1 and CDR2: DFQATT and SNEGSKA (reference sequence).

For this clonotype: A read error is possible here, since a much larger clone lies one base away. The chain employs TRBV2 and TRBJ2-1; 7 nucleotides align to TRBD2. CDR1 and CDR2 (germline): SNHLY, FYNNEI. The CDR3 covers 17 residues. After removal of 6 bases from V and 2 bases from J, the junction contained 13 bases not matched to a gene. CDR3 sequence reads: CASSGIVWEGTYNEQFF. The DNA of the CDR3 is TGTGCCAGCAGCGGAATTGTGTGGGAGGGGACCTACAATGAGCAGTTCTTC. Supplemented by reference TRBV2 and TRBJ2-1, the full variable domain reads EPEVTQTPSHQVTQMGQEVILRCVPISNHLYFYWYRQILGQKVEFLVSFYNNEISEKSEIFDDQFSVERPDGSNFTLKIRSTKLEDSAMYFCASSGIVWEGTYNEQFFGPGTRLTVL.

The chain couples TRBV5-1 to TRBJ2-2, with TRBD1 identical over 9 bases. The CDR3 has 15 amino acids. Germline CDR1 SGHRS, CDR2 YFSETQ. After removal of 4 bases from V and 9 bases from J, the junction contained 10 bases not matched to a gene. CDR3 nucleotide sequence: TGCGCCAGCAGCCCACAGGGGGCGCCCAAGAGGGAGCTGTTTTTT. Translated: CASSPQGAPKRELFF.

This clonotype was counted only a few times. The chain's CDR3 is CASSLFGTGTSGELFF. CDR3 coding DNA: TGTGCCAGCAGCTTATTCGGGACAGGGACCTCCGGGGAGCTGTTTTTT. The chain combines TRBV7-9 with TRBJ2-2, with 9 bases that match TRBD1. CDR1 is SEHNR and CDR2 is FQNEAQ in the germline V gene (reference sequence). With V trimmed by 2 bases and J by 6 bases, 7 bases remained unmatched. CDR3 length: 16 residues.

This CDR3 reads CASSFGSGDTEAFF. The CDR3 DNA sequence: TGTGCCAGCAGCTTTGGCTCGGGGGACACTGAAGCTTTCTTT. V gene TRBV5-6 combines with J gene TRBJ1-1, with D perhaps TRBD1 (5 bases). The CDR3 length is 14 residues. Germline loops: CDR1 SGHDT, CDR2 YYEEEE. Trimming pared 2 bases from V and 3 bases from J, leaving 11 bases between.

This chain links TRBV6-1 with TRBJ1-1; a weak D match, TRBD1 (5 bases). Trimming removed 5 bases from V and 0 bases from J, with 16 bases in between. The CDR3 has 16 residues. From germline, CDR1 is MNHNS and CDR2 SASEGT. The CDR3 nucleotides read TGTGCCAGCAGTTATCGGACACAGATAATGAACACTGAAGCTTTCTTT. This codes for CASSYRTQIMNTEAFF.

V gene TRBV6-1 combines with J gene TRBJ2-3, with a possible D match to TRBD1 (6 bases). Between the trimmed V and J ends, which lost 6 bases and 6 bases, there was a span of 10 bases. This CDR3 contains 12 residues. Germline V gene lookup returns CDR1 MNHNS and CDR2 SASEGT. The CDR3 nucleotides are TGTGCCAGCAGGACAGGTCTCGATACGCAGTATTTT. This gives the protein CASRTGLDTQYF.